The 3 T cell receptor beta chains presented below share a single source sample, sequenced in a study of cytomegalovirus exposure and HLA in healthy donors (dated by TCRdb to 2017 to 2019). Library preparation employed the immunoSEQ multiplex PCR assay. The multiplex PCR relied on a mix of 60 forward primers for TCR Vbeta segments and 13 reverse primers for TCR Jbeta segments. TCRdb took this table from immuneACCESS and kept in-frame rearrangements with V and J called. Such tables lack part of the clones; where checked against another copy, unresolved V genes explain under half of the gap, and the rest is unexplained. Recorded for this sample are about 130,000 clones; over 65% of them occurred a single time. The ten top clones hold approximately 10% of the sample. Sequencing was done on a sample of PBMCs. These receptors came from a man aged 25 to 45 in good health and CMV-seropositive.

The chain recombines TRBV10-3 with TRBJ2-5, with a possible D match to TRBD1 (5 bases). The V gene lost 3 bases and the J gene lost 3 bases, with 14 bases spanning the gap. This CDR3 has 15 residues. Germline V gives CDR1 ENHRY, CDR2 SYGVKD. CDR3 in amino acids: CAISDGNRIEETQYF. The DNA for the CDR3 is TGTGCCATCAGTGATGGTAACAGGATAGAAGAGACCCAGTACTTC.

The J gene is TRBJ2-5, the V gene TRBV6-5, with 7 positions matching TRBD1. The CDR3 is made up of 13 amino acids. V shed 7 bases, J shed 7 bases, and the junction held 9 bases outside the gene matches. CDR1 MNHEY and CDR2 SVGAGI come from the germline V gene. CDR3 coding DNA: TGTGCCAGCACCCTGAGGGGGCAGGGGACCCAGTACTTC. The encoded protein is CASTLRGQGTQYF.

The rearrangement joins TRBV10-3 to TRBJ2-7; 14 nucleotides match TRBD2. Germline V gives CDR1 ENHRY, CDR2 SYGVKD. The ends lost 3 bases at V and 6 bases at J; junction bases unmatched: 13. The CDR3 extends over 18 amino acids. The CDR3 is CAISDPGTSGSEWGEQYF. The CDR3 coding sequence is TGTGCCATCAGTGATCCGGGGACTAGCGGGAGTGAATGGGGCGAGCAGTACTTC.